The clone carrying this T cell receptor (beta chain) has at least ten counts. The antigen is not known. Patients chosen for sequencing had shown CD8+CD57+ cell expansion by flow cytometry. Genomic DNA, serving as template, underwent TCR beta VDJ and CDR3 profiling. TCRdb used MiXCR to reprocess the reads, holding one entry per CDR3 protein. The top ten hold 6.5% to 10% of the sample, which has approximately 220,000 distinct CDR3 sequences, approximately 45% seen once. The data originate from a study of CD8+CD57+ T cells in acquired aplastic anemia. Whole-study results and caveats: Sharing between patients and controls was observed for roughly 30 CD8+ CDR3 sequences.

This CDR3 has 14 amino acids. Germline loops: CDR1 SGHRS, CDR2 YFSETQ. After removal of 4 bases from V and 5 bases from J, the junction contained 7 bases not matched to a gene. The chain employs TRBV5-1 and TRBJ2-7; TRBD2 agrees at 9 bases. Sample: sorted CD4+, CD8+, or CD8+CD57+ T cells (not recorded which) from PBMCs. This sequence was found in a human donor with aplastic anemia. CDR3 loop: CASSPEIAGDEQYF. CDR3 nucleotide sequence: TGCGCCAGCAGCCCCGAGATAGCGGGAGACGAGCAGTACTTC. The full variable domain, completed using reference TRBV5-1 and TRBJ2-7, is KAGVTQTPRYLIKTRGQQVTLSCSPISGHRSVSWYQQTPGQGLQFLFEYFSETQRNKGNFPGRFSGRQFSNSRSEMNVSTLELGDSALYLCASSPEIAGDEQYFGPGTRLTVT.